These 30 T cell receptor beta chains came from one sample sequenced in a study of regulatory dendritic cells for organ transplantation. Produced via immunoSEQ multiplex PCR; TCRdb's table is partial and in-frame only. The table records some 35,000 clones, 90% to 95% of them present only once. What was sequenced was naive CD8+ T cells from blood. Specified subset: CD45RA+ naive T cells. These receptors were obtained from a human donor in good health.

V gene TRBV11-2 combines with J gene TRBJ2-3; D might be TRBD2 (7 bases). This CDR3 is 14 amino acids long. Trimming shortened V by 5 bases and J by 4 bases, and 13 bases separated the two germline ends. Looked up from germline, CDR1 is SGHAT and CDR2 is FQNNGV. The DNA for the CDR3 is TGTGCCAGCAGCCGCGGGGGCGCGTCAGATACGCAGTATTTT. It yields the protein CASSRGGASDTQYF.

The CDR3 region has the DNA TGTGCCAGCTCCCTAAGACAGGGGATCTACGAGCAGTACTTC. Residues: CASSLRQGIYEQYF. The V call is TRBV18, the J call TRBJ2-7; TRBD1 agrees at 8 bases. The CDR3 runs to 14 residues. Germline V gene lookup returns CDR1 KGHSH and CDR2 LQKENI. V was clipped by 6 bases and J by 3 bases; unmatched bases: 7.

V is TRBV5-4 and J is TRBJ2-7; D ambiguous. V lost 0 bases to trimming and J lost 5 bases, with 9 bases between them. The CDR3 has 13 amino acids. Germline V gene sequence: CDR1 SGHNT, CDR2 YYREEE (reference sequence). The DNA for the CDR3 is TGTGCCAGCAGCTTGGGTCTCCTCAACGAGCAGTACTTC. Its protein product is CASSLGLLNEQYF.

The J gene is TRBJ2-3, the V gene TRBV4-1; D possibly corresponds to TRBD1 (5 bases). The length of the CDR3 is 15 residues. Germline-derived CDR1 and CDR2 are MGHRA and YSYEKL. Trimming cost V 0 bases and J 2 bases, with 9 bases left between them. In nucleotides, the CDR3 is TGCGCCAGCAGCCAAGAGAACAGGCCCACAGATACGCAGTATTTT. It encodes CASSQENRPTDTQYF.

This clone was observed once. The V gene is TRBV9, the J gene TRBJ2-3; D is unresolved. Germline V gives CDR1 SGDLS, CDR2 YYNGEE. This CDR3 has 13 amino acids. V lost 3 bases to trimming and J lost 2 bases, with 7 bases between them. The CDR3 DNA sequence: TGTGCCAGCAGCGCCTGGGACACAGATACGCAGTATTTT. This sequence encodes CASSAWDTDTQYF. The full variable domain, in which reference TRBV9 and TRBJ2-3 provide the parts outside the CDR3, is DSGVTQTPKHLITATGQRVTLRCSPRSGDLSVYWYQQSLDQGLQFLIQYYNGEERAKGNILERFSAQQFPDLHSELNLSSLELGDSALYFCASSAWDTDTQYFGPGTRLTVL.

The CDR3 sequence: CASSTSGPNEQFF. DNA of the CDR3: TGTGCCAGTAGTACTAGCGGGCCCAATGAGCAGTTCTTC. This rearrangement joins TRBV19 to TRBJ2-1, with 8 bases that match TRBD2. V lost 4 bases, J lost 6 bases, and 2 bases stayed unmatched. This CDR3 region has 13 residues. Germline CDR1 is LNHDA and CDR2 is SQIVND (reference sequence).

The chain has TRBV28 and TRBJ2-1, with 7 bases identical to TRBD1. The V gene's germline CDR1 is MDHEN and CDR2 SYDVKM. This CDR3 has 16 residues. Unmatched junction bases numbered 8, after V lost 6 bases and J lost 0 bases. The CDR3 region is CASSLLGGVSYNEQFF. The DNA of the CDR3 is TGTGCCAGCAGCCTACTAGGGGGCGTCTCCTACAATGAGCAGTTCTTC.

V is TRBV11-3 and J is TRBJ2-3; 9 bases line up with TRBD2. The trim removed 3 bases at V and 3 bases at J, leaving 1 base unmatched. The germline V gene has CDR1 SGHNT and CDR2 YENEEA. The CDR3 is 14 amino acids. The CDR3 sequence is CASSLTSGTDTQYF. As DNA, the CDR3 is TGTGCCAGCAGCTTGACTAGCGGTACAGATACGCAGTATTTT.

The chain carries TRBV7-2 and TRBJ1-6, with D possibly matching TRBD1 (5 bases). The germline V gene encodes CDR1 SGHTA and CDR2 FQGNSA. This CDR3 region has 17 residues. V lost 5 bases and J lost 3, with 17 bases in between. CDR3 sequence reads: CASSQNIGANYNSPLHF. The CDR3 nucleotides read TGTGCCAGCAGCCAGAATATCGGGGCGAACTATAATTCACCCCTCCACTTT.

DNA of the CDR3: TGTGCCAGTAGTATCAGGGACACCTTCGGAACCTACAATGAGCAGTTCTTC. It translates to CASSIRDTFGTYNEQFF. The genes are TRBV19 and TRBJ2-1, with D perhaps matching TRBD1 (6 bases). V was trimmed by 3 bases and J by 2 bases, leaving 17 bases between them. This CDR3 region has 17 residues. Germline-derived CDR1 and CDR2 are LNHDA and SQIVND (reference sequence). Full variable domain (remainder filled in from reference TRBV19 and TRBJ2-1): DGGITQSPKYLFRKEGQNVTLSCEQNLNHDAMYWYRQDPGQGLRLIYYSQIVNDFQKGDIAEGYSVSREKKESFPLTVTSAQKNPTAFYLCASSIRDTFGTYNEQFFGPGTRLTVL.

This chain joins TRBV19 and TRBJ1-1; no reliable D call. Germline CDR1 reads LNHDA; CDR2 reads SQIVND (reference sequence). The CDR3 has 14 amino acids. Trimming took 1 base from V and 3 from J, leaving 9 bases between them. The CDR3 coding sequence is TGTGCCAGTAGTATAGGAGATGGGCACACTGAAGCTTTCTTT. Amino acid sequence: CASSIGDGHTEAFF.

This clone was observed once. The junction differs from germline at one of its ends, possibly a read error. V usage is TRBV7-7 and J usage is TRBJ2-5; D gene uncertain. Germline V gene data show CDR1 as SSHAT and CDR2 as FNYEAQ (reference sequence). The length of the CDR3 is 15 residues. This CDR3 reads CASSLGWTGQETQYF. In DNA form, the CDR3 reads TGTGCTAGCAGCTTAGGTTGGACGGGCCAAGAGACCCAGTACTTC.

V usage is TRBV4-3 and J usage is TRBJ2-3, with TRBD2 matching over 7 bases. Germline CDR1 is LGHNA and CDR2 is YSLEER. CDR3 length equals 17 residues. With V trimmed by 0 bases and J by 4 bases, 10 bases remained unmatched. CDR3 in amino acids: CASSQDFGGGPADTQYF. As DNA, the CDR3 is TGCGCCAGCAGCCAAGATTTTGGGGGAGGGCCCGCAGATACGCAGTATTTT.

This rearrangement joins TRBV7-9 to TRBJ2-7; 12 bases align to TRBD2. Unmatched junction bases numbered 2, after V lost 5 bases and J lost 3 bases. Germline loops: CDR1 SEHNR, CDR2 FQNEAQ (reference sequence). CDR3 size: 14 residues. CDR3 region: CASSQLAGGYEQYF. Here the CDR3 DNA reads TGTGCCAGCAGCCAACTAGCGGGAGGCTACGAGCAGTACTTC.

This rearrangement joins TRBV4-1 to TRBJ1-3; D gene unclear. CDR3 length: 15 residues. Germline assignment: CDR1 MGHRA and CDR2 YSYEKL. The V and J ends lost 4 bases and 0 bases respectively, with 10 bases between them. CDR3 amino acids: CASSLFSSSGNTIYF. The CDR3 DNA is TGCGCCAGCAGCCTCTTCTCCAGCTCTGGAAACACCATATATTTT.

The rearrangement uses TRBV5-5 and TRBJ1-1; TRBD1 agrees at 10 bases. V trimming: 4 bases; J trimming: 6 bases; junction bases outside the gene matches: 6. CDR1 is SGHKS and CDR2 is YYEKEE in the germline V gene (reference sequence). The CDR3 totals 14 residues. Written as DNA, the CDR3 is TGTGCCAGCAGCGTGGACAGGGGGTCCCCTGAAGCTTTCTTT. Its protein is CASSVDRGSPEAFF.

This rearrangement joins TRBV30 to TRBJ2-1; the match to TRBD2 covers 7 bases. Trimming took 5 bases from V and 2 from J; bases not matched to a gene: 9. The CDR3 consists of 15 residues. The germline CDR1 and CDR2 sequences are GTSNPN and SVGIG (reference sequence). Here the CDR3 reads CAWDIGGIPYNEQFF. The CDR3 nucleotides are TGTGCCTGGGACATCGGGGGGATCCCCTACAATGAGCAGTTCTTC. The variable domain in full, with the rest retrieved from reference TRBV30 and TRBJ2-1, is SQTIHQWPATLVQPVGSPLSLECTVEGTSNPNLYWYRQAAGRGLQLLFYSVGIGQISSEVPQNLSASRPQDRQFILSSKKLLLSDSGFYLCAWDIGGIPYNEQFFGPGTRLTVL.

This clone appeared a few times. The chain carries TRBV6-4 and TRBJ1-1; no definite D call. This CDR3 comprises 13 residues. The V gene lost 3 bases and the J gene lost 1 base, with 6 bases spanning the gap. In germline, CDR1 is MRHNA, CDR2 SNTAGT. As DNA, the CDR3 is TGTGCCAGCAGTGAAGGGAAGAACACTGAAGCTTTCTTT. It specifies CASSEGKNTEAFF.

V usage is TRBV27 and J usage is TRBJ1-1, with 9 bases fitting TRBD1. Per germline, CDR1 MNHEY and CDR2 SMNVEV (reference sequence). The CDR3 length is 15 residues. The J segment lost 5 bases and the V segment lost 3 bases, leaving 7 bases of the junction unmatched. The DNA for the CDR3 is TGTGCCAGCAGTTTCCGGGACAGGGAGGGGACTGAAGCTTTCTTT. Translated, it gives CASSFRDREGTEAFF.

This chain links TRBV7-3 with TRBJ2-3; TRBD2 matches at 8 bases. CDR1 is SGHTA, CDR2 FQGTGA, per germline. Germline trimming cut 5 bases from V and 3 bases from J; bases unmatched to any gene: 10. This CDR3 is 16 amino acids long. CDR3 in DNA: TGTGCCAGCAGCCCCATTGCGACGGGGGGGACAGATACGCAGTATTTT. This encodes CASSPIATGGTDTQYF.

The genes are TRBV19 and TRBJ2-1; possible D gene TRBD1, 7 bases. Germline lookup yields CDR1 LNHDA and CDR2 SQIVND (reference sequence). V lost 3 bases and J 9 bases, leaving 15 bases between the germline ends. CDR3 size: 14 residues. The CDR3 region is CASSMRGGGTEQFF. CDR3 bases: TGTGCCAGTAGTATGAGAGGAGGGGGCACTGAGCAGTTCTTC. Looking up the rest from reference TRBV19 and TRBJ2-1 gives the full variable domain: DGGITQSPKYLFRKEGQNVTLSCEQNLNHDAMYWYRQDPGQGLRLIYYSQIVNDFQKGDIAEGYSVSREKKESFPLTVTSAQKNPTAFYLCASSMRGGGTEQFFGPGTRLTVL.

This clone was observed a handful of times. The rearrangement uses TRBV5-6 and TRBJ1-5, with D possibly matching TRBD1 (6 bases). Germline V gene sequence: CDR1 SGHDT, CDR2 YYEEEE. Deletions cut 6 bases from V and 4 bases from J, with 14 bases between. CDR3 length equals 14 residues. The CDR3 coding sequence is TGTGCCAGCATCAGAGGGGGGGCGAATCAGCCCCAGCATTTT. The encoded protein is CASIRGGANQPQHF.

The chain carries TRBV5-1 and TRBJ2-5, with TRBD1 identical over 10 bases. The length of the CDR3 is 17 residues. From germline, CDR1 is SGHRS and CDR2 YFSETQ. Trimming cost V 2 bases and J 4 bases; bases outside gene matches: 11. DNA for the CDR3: TGCGCCAGCAGCTTCCCCCGACAGGGGGCAGGAGGAGAGACCCAGTACTTC. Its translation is CASSFPRQGAGGETQYF.

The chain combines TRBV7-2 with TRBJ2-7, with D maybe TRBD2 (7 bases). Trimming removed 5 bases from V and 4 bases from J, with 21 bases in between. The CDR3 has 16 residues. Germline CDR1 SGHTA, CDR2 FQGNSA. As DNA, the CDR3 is TGTGCCAGCAGCCTGCTCCCGGAGGGGGGGAGGTACGAGCAGTACTTC. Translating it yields CASSLLPEGGRYEQYF.

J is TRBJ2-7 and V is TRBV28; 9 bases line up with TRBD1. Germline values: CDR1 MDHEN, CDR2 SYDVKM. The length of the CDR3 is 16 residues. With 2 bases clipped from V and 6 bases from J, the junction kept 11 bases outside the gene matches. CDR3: CASSLLFGTGISEQYF. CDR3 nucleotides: TGTGCCAGCAGTTTACTTTTCGGGACAGGGATTTCCGAGCAGTACTTC.

CDR3 loop: CATSSPPEDTQYF. In DNA, the CDR3 is TGTGCCACCAGCAGTCCCCCGGAGGATACCCAGTACTTC. This rearrangement joins TRBV15 to TRBJ2-5, with a tentative D call TRBD2 (5 bases). The CDR3 loop spans 13 amino acids. Germline CDR1 reads LNHNV; CDR2 reads YYDKDF (reference sequence). V shed 3 bases and J shed 8 bases, with 13 bases lying between them.

The CDR3 DNA reads as TGTGCCAGCAGCGTTATCGTGGGGCGCGGCGAGACCCAGTACTTC. This gives the protein CASSVIVGRGETQYF. The rearrangement joins TRBV9 to TRBJ2-5; tentative D call: TRBD1 (5 bases). The CDR3 extends over 15 amino acids. Per the germline V gene, CDR1 is SGDLS and CDR2 is YYNGEE. Deletions cut 2 bases from V and 5 bases from J, with 16 bases between. Full variable domain (remainder filled in from reference TRBV9 and TRBJ2-5): DSGVTQTPKHLITATGQRVTLRCSPRSGDLSVYWYQQSLDQGLQFLIQYYNGEERAKGNILERFSAQQFPDLHSELNLSSLELGDSALYFCASSVIVGRGETQYFGPGTRLLVL.

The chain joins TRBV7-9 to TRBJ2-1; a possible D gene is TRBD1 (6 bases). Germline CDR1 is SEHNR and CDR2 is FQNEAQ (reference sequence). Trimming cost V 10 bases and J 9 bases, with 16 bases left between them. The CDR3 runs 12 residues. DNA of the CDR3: TGTGCCACCAAGGGGGTACTAATTGAGCAGTTCTTC. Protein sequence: CATKGVLIEQFF.

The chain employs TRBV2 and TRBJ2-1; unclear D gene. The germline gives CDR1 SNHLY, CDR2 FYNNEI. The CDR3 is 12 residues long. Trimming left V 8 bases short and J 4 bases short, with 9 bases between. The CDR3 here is CASRGRYNEQFF. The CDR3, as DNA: TGTGCCAGCCGCGGACGGTACAATGAGCAGTTCTTC.

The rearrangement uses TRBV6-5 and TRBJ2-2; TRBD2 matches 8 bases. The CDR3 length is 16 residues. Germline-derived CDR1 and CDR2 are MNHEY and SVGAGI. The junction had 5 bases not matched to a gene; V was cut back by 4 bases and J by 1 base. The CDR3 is CASSSLAGMNTGELFF. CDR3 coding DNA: TGTGCCAGCAGTTCGTTAGCGGGGATGAACACCGGGGAGCTGTTTTTT.